Below are 27 T cell receptor beta chains sequenced from a single sample in a study of blood T cell repertoires in COVID-19. Some clones are missing from TCRdb's copy, which holds only in-frame ones; the method was immunoSEQ multiplex PCR. The sample has 200,000 or so clones; roughly 90% are singletons. The sample taken for sequencing was peripheral blood. Every receptor here comes from a man aged 70-80 years with acute or convalescent COVID-19.

This clone was picked up one time. The chain has TRBV6-6 and TRBJ1-1; TRBD1 agrees at 11 bases. From germline, CDR1 is MNHNY and CDR2 SVGAGI (reference sequence). The V gene end was trimmed by 5 bases and the J gene end by 4 bases; junction bases not matched to a gene: 6. This CDR3 spans 15 amino acids. CDR3 nucleotide sequence: TGTGCCAGCAGTCACTGGACAGGGGGCCCCACTGAAGCTTTCTTT. Translation gives CASSHWTGGPTEAFF.

The chain uses TRBV3-1 (or the pseudogene TRBV3-2) and TRBJ1-4; maybe TRBD1 (6 bases). Germline V lookup: CDR1 LGHDT, CDR2 YNNKEL (reference sequence). V lost 2 bases to trimming and J lost 8 bases, with 21 bases between them. The CDR3 sequence is 17 residues long. The CDR3 bases are TGTGCCAGCAGCCAACTAACTGGGCGGGGGCCAGGCGAAAAACTGTTTTTT. Its translation is CASSQLTGRGPGEKLFF.

The V and J genes are TRBV5-5 and TRBJ2-3; 11 bases match TRBD2. Germline V lookup: CDR1 SGHKS, CDR2 YYEKEE (reference sequence). Trimming removed 3 bases from V and 0 bases from J; junction bases left unmatched: 3. CDR3 length equals 16 residues. The CDR3 DNA reads TGTGCCAGCAGCTCGGGACTAGCGGCTAGCACAGATACGCAGTATTTT. This sequence encodes CASSSGLAASTDTQYF.

This chain connects TRBV9 to TRBJ2-3; D not certain. Looked up from germline, CDR1 is SGDLS and CDR2 is YYNGEE. The CDR3 sequence is 14 residues long. V was shortened by 0 bases and J by 2 bases, with 7 bases between the two germline ends. This CDR3 is CASSVAGDTDTQYF. The CDR3 DNA follows: TGTGCCAGCAGCGTAGCTGGAGACACAGATACGCAGTATTTT.

This chain uses TRBV5-1 with TRBJ2-5; D is unclear. V was pared by 4 bases and J by 2 bases, with 6 bases between. The germline CDR1 and CDR2 sequences are SGHRS and YFSETQ. This CDR3 contains 12 residues. Here the CDR3 reads CASSEQQETQYF. In nucleotides, the CDR3 is TGCGCCAGCAGCGAGCAACAAGAGACCCAGTACTTC.

This rearrangement joins TRBV19 to TRBJ1-4, with 7 positions matching TRBD1. The CDR3 consists of 16 residues. Germline V gene data show CDR1 as LNHDA and CDR2 as SQIVND (reference sequence). The V and J ends lost 5 bases and 6 bases, in that order; junction bases with no gene match: 12. CDR3 sequence reads: CASSAGAGTAYEKLFF. Written as DNA, the CDR3 is TGTGCCAGTAGTGCAGGGGCCGGGACAGCATATGAAAAACTGTTTTTT.

The chain couples TRBV9 to TRBJ1-4; 8 bases match TRBD1. The CDR3 sequence is 15 residues long. CDR1 and CDR2 from the germline V gene are SGDLS and YYNGEE. With V trimmed by 6 bases and J by 2 bases, 6 bases remained unmatched. The CDR3 nucleotides are TGTGCCAGCACCCAGGGGGCCTCCACTAATGAAAAACTGTTTTTT. Amino acid sequence: CASTQGASTNEKLFF.

The V gene is TRBV6-1, the J gene TRBJ1-2; 8 bases are a match to TRBD1. Germline V gene sequence: CDR1 MNHNS, CDR2 SASEGT. Germline trimming cut 3 bases from V and 4 bases from J; bases unmatched to any gene: 7. There are 15 residues in the CDR3. The CDR3 DNA reads TGTGCCAGCAGTGACCCGACAGGGGTCCTCTATGGCTACACCTTC. Amino acid sequence: CASSDPTGVLYGYTF.

The rearrangement joins TRBV20-1 to TRBJ1-4; 7 positions agree with TRBD1. There are 12 residues in the CDR3. The V gene's germline CDR1 is DFQATT and CDR2 SNEGSKA (reference sequence). With 3 bases clipped from V and 7 bases from J, the junction kept 2 bases outside the gene matches. CDR3 DNA: TGCAGTGCTAGTGACAGGGTTGAAAAACTGTTTTTT. This gives the protein CSASDRVEKLFF.

The chain joins TRBV7-6 to TRBJ1-5; tentative D call: TRBD1 (6 bases). Germline CDR1 and CDR2: SGHVS and FNYEAQ. This CDR3 is built from 15 residues. V gave up 7 bases and J gave up 1 base, with 14 bases separating them. The chain's CDR3 is CASTRTGGSNQPQHF. The CDR3 nucleotides read TGTGCCAGCACCAGAACGGGGGGCAGCAATCAGCCCCAGCATTTT.

A few counts support this clone. The chain joins TRBV5-4 to TRBJ2-1; 13 bases agree with TRBD2. V dropped 3 bases and J dropped 4; count of bases not matched to a gene: 4. The CDR3 loop spans 16 amino acids. Germline CDR1 SGHNT, CDR2 YYREEE (reference sequence). The CDR3 coding sequence is TGTGCCAGCAGCTACGGGACTAGCGGGGATTACAATGAGCAGTTCTTC. Translating it yields CASSYGTSGDYNEQFF.

A word on this clone: Mismatch with germline at one junction end may stem from a read error. V is TRBV2 and J is TRBJ1-2; 8 nucleotides line up with TRBD1. The germline V gene encodes CDR1 SNHLY and CDR2 FYNNEI. This CDR3 has 13 amino acids. CDR3 amino acids: CASSEVPGTGCYF. CDR3 in DNA: TGTGCCAGCAGTGAAGTGCCCGGGACAGGTTGCTACTTC.

The rearrangement uses TRBV5-5 and TRBJ1-2; 7 nucleotides match TRBD1. J gave up 0 bases and V 5 bases, and 7 bases lay outside the gene matches. The CDR3 loop spans 15 amino acids. Germline CDR1 SGHKS, CDR2 YYEKEE (reference sequence). CDR3 DNA sequence: TGTGCCAGCAGTACAGGGGCCCTAGCTAACTATGGCTACACCTTC. Protein sequence: CASSTGALANYGYTF.

The CDR3 loop reads CASSTGGGFTEAFF. CDR3 nucleotide sequence: TGTGCCAGCAGCACGGGGGGGGGTTTCACTGAAGCTTTCTTT. The chain employs TRBV2 and TRBJ1-1, with D maybe TRBD1 (5 bases). In germline, CDR1 is SNHLY, CDR2 FYNNEI. The V and J ends lost 6 bases and 4 bases respectively, with 15 bases between them. This CDR3 spans 14 amino acids.

Of note for this clone: The junction departs from the called germline gene at one end, perhaps through a read error. This rearrangement joins TRBV7-2 to TRBJ2-3, with a possible D match to TRBD2 (6 bases). This CDR3 has 14 amino acids. CDR1 is SGHTA and CDR2 is FQGNSA in the germline V gene. DNA of the CDR3: TGTGCCAGCAGCCTAGCGACTAGCACAGATACGCAGTATTTT. Residues: CASSLATSTDTQYF.

The chain recombines TRBV14 with TRBJ1-1; the match to TRBD1 covers 9 bases. Looked up from germline, CDR1 is SGHDN and CDR2 is FVKESK. V gave up 4 bases and J gave up 1 base; unmatched junction bases: 7. There are 16 residues in the CDR3. In nucleotides, the CDR3 is TGTGCCAGCAGCCCTTTTGGGACAGGGAAGAACACTGAAGCTTTCTTT. As protein: CASSPFGTGKNTEAFF.

The rearrangement links TRBV30 to TRBJ2-7; D is undetermined. From germline, CDR1 is GTSNPN and CDR2 SVGIG (reference sequence). The CDR3 extends over 14 amino acids. V lost 3 bases to trimming and J lost 1 base, with 13 bases between them. This chain's CDR3 is CAWRVPDGSYEQYF. Here the CDR3 DNA reads TGTGCCTGGAGGGTCCCAGACGGGTCCTACGAGCAGTACTTC.

The chain has TRBV2 and TRBJ2-1; the match to TRBD2 covers 7 bases. This CDR3 region has 14 residues. Germline loops: CDR1 SNHLY, CDR2 FYNNEI. V was pared by 11 bases and J by 3 bases, with 10 bases of the junction left unmatched. CDR3: CACLEERGYNEQFF. DNA for the CDR3: TGTGCCTGCCTTGAGGAGCGGGGCTACAATGAGCAGTTCTTC.

This rearrangement joins TRBV11-2 to TRBJ2-2, with 8 bases matching TRBD1. Per the germline V gene, CDR1 is SGHAT and CDR2 is FQNNGV. J lost 5 bases, V lost 4 bases, and 6 bases had no gene match. The CDR3 has 15 residues. In DNA form, the CDR3 reads TGTGCCAGCAGCTCCGGACAGGGATGGACCGGGGAGCTGTTTTTT. Protein sequence: CASSSGQGWTGELFF.

The V call is TRBV6-5, the J call TRBJ2-5; D is perhaps TRBD1 (6 bases). V shed 4 bases and J shed 2 bases, with 8 bases lying between them. Germline V CDR1 and CDR2: MNHEY, SVGAGI. The CDR3 has 13 amino acids. The CDR3: CASSWTVQETQYF. In DNA, the CDR3 is TGTGCCAGCAGTTGGACAGTACAAGAGACCCAGTACTTC.

This chain connects TRBV2 to TRBJ1-5, with 8 bases that match TRBD1. From germline, CDR1 is SNHLY and CDR2 FYNNEI. The junction had 11 bases not matched to a gene; V was cut back by 6 bases and J by 4 bases. There are 16 residues in the CDR3. DNA for the CDR3: TGTGCCAGCAGGGTCTCGACAGGGGCGGGGAATCAGCCCCAGCATTTT. Its translation is CASRVSTGAGNQPQHF.

J is TRBJ1-1 and V is TRBV29-1, with D perhaps matching TRBD1 (5 bases). The V end lost 4 bases, the J end lost 5 bases, and 5 bases lay between the germline ends. This CDR3 is built from 10 residues. CDR1 and CDR2 from the germline V gene are SQVTM and ANQGSEA. The CDR3 sequence: CSVAGTEAFF. CDR3 in DNA: TGCAGCGTTGCAGGGACTGAAGCTTTCTTT.

The chain recombines TRBV5-8 with TRBJ2-2; D not resolved. Trimming took off 1 base at V and 6 bases at J, with 7 bases between the two ends. The CDR3 runs to 13 residues. Per the germline V gene, CDR1 is SGHTS and CDR2 is YDEGEE. The CDR3: CASSLLVPGELFF. As DNA, the CDR3 is TGTGCCAGCAGCTTGCTTGTTCCCGGGGAGCTGTTTTTT.

This clone was recorded a few times. The V and J genes are TRBV28 and TRBJ1-5; D call uncertain. Trimming shortened V by 7 bases and J by 0 bases, and 10 bases separated the two germline ends. CDR1 and CDR2 (germline): MDHEN, SYDVKM. The CDR3 is 14 amino acids. DNA for the CDR3: TGTGCCAGCATGGCGGCCTATAGCAATCAGCCCCAGCATTTT. As protein: CASMAAYSNQPQHF.

The chain combines TRBV2 with TRBJ2-2; perhaps TRBD1 as D (6 bases). Trimming removed 10 bases from V and 0 bases from J, with 9 bases in between. The V gene's germline CDR1 is SNHLY and CDR2 FYNNEI. The CDR3 covers 13 residues. The CDR3 region has the DNA TGTGCCACCCGGGACACGAACACCGGGGAGCTGTTTTTT. Translating gives CATRDTNTGELFF.

The chain combines TRBV7-7 with TRBJ2-1; 7 bases are a match to TRBD2. Germline V gene data show CDR1 as SSHAT and CDR2 as FNYEAQ (reference sequence). The CDR3 extends over 15 amino acids. V lost 1 base, J lost 5 bases, and 5 bases stayed unmatched. CDR3 coding DNA: TGTGCCAGCAGCTTAGGACGGGAGGAACACAATGAGCAGTTCTTC. Translated: CASSLGREEHNEQFF. Filled out from reference TRBV7-7 and TRBJ2-1, the complete variable domain reads GAGVSQSPRYKVTKRGQDVTLRCDPISSHATLYWYQQALGQGPEFLTYFNYEAQPDKSGLPSDRFSAERPEGSISTLTIQRTEQRDSAMYRCASSLGREEHNEQFFGPGTRLTVL.

This chain uses TRBV5-4 with TRBJ2-3; D is perhaps TRBD2 (5 bases). Germline V gives CDR1 SGHNT, CDR2 YYREEE (reference sequence). V lost 1 base to trimming and J lost 2 bases, with 11 bases between them. This CDR3 is built from 15 residues. The CDR3 coding sequence is TGTGCCAGCAGCTTGAGGAGCGGCTCCACAGATACGCAGTATTTT. It codes for CASSLRSGSTDTQYF.